This entry lists 5 T cell receptor beta chains sequenced from one sample in a study of blood T cell repertoires in COVID-19. Only in-frame clones appear in the TCRdb table, and some are missing; sequencing was by immunoSEQ multiplex PCR. In the table there are about 46,000 clones, 75% to 95% of which are singletons. The sample comprised peripheral blood. These receptor sequences come from a man over 45 with acute or convalescent COVID-19.

The rearrangement links TRBV7-9 to TRBJ1-1; 9 nucleotides agree with TRBD1. The germline V gene encodes CDR1 SEHNR and CDR2 FQNEAQ (reference sequence). V lost 5 bases to trimming and J lost 4 bases; unmatched junction nucleotides: 14. This CDR3 has 17 amino acids. The CDR3 loop is CASSPTGGSGLGTEAFF. The CDR3 nucleotides read TGTGCCAGCAGCCCTACAGGGGGCTCGGGGCTGGGCACTGAAGCTTTCTTT.

This clone was seen only once. The gene calls are TRBV30 and TRBJ1-1, with a weak D call TRBD1 (6 bases). This CDR3 has 14 residues. V lost 7 bases and J 0 bases, leaving 15 bases between the germline ends. Germline loops: CDR1 GTSNPN, CDR2 SVGIG (reference sequence). CDR3: CASEGGWLNTEAFF. CDR3 in DNA: TGTGCCTCGGAGGGGGGGTGGTTGAACACTGAAGCTTTCTTT.

This clone was observed a single time. V is TRBV10-2 and J is TRBJ2-7, with D possibly matching TRBD1 (5 bases). Germline V gene data show CDR1 as WSHSY and CDR2 as SAAADI. V was trimmed by 3 bases and J by 4 bases, leaving 10 bases between them. The CDR3 extends over 13 amino acids. Here the CDR3 DNA reads TGCGCCAGCAGTGATGGGCCAGGGTACGAGCAGTACTTC. It encodes CASSDGPGYEQYF.

The J gene is TRBJ2-7, the V gene TRBV29-1; possible D gene TRBD1, 6 bases. CDR1 and CDR2 from the germline V gene are SQVTM and ANQGSEA. The germline V and J ends were trimmed by 1 base and 5 bases, with 18 bases remaining between them. The CDR3 is 15 amino acids. CDR3 in DNA: TGCAGCGTTGAAGTGGGGGCAGGGTGGGGGAACGAGCAGTACTTC. It specifies CSVEVGAGWGNEQYF.

The rearrangement links TRBV30 to TRBJ2-7; 8 bases match TRBD2. The J segment lost 1 base and the V segment lost 5 bases, leaving 7 bases of the junction unmatched. The CDR3 length is 14 residues. Germline loops: CDR1 GTSNPN, CDR2 SVGIG (reference sequence). The CDR3 bases are TGTGCCTGGCGCGAGCGGGGGCCATCCTACGAGCAGTACTTC. Its protein product is CAWRERGPSYEQYF.